Presented here are 18 T cell receptor beta chains from one specimen sequenced in a study of siplizumab effects on memory and regulatory T cells (dated 2019 in TCRdb). The library was obtained by the immunoSEQ multiplex PCR assay. TCRdb provides this immuneACCESS table in a form limited to in-frame rearrangements. Some clones are lacking; in checked studies, under half of them reflect an unresolved V gene, and why the rest are absent is not known. The sample table records about 120,000 clones; 93% of these occur just once. Around 0.16% of the sample belongs to the ten largest clones. Sequencing was carried out using non-Treg CD4+ T cells sorted from blood. The sample's cell subset or site label is to be understood as: FACS-sorted unstimulated CD4+ non-regulatory T cells. These receptors came from a human donor in good health.

The CDR3 region has the DNA TGTGCCAGCAGGCGGGGGGTCTTCGTCGGGGAGCTGTTTTTT. Protein: CASRRGVFVGELFF. The chain combines TRBV6-5 with TRBJ2-2; TRBD2 matches at 8 bases. J lost 7 bases, V lost 6 bases, and 7 bases had no gene match. The germline V gene encodes CDR1 MNHEY and CDR2 SVGAGI. The length of the CDR3 is 14 residues.

The chain employs TRBV5-1 and TRBJ1-1; TRBD1 agrees at 9 bases. Germline lookup yields CDR1 SGHRS and CDR2 YFSETQ. With V trimmed by 4 bases and J by 0 bases, 7 bases remained unmatched. There are 16 residues in the CDR3. As DNA, the CDR3 is TGCGCCAGCAGCGCTACAGGGGGCCCAATGAACACTGAAGCTTTCTTT. It translates to CASSATGGPMNTEAFF.

This clone has a handful of counts. The chain joins TRBV20-1 to TRBJ1-1; D is ambiguous. The ends were cut back, 0 bases at V and 2 bases at J, with 1 base in the middle. Germline V CDR1 and CDR2: DFQATT, SNEGSKA (reference sequence). This CDR3 has 11 residues. CDR3 region: CSARDNTEAFF. The DNA of the CDR3 is TGCAGTGCTAGAGATAACACTGAAGCTTTCTTT.

V usage is TRBV19 and J usage is TRBJ1-5; 7 nucleotides agree with TRBD1. The germline gives CDR1 LNHDA, CDR2 SQIVND (reference sequence). The V and J ends lost 4 bases and 5 bases, in that order; junction bases with no gene match: 5. CDR3 length: 14 residues. For the CDR3, the DNA is TGTGCCAGTAGTACCACAGGGGCTTATCAGCCCCAGCATTTT. It is translated as CASSTTGAYQPQHF.

V is TRBV5-1 and J is TRBJ2-1; D gene unclear. The CDR3 loop spans 15 amino acids. In germline, CDR1 is SGHRS, CDR2 YFSETQ. Trimming removed 7 bases from V and 1 base from J, with 15 bases in between. CDR3 loop: CASSNGRNSYNEQFF. CDR3 DNA sequence: TGCGCCAGCTCCAATGGAAGGAATTCCTACAATGAGCAGTTCTTC.

V and J are TRBV11-2 and TRBJ1-2, with 10 bases identical to TRBD1. In germline, CDR1 is SGHAT, CDR2 FQNNGV. The V segment lost 0 bases and the J segment 4 bases; nucleotides outside the gene matches: 5. CDR3 size: 16 residues. CDR3: CASSLERTGGFYGYTF. Here the CDR3 DNA reads TGTGCCAGCAGCTTAGAAAGGACAGGGGGTTTCTATGGCTACACCTTC.

The rearrangement uses TRBV6-1 and TRBJ1-2, with 8 bases identical to TRBD1. Trimming took 7 bases from V and 5 from J; bases not matched to a gene: 9. The V gene's germline CDR1 is MNHNS and CDR2 SASEGT. This CDR3 has 14 amino acids. CDR3 DNA: TGTGCCAGCACCTTCGGACAGGGAGGGTATGGCTACACCTTC. Protein sequence: CASTFGQGGYGYTF.

The chain employs TRBV5-5 and TRBJ1-5; D unclear. Germline lookup yields CDR1 SGHKS and CDR2 YYEKEE (reference sequence). The CDR3 spans 15 residues. The V gene lost 0 bases and the J gene lost 3 bases, with 10 bases spanning the gap. The CDR3 sequence is CASSLVGLTNQPQHF. CDR3 coding DNA: TGTGCCAGCAGCTTGGTTGGGCTGACCAATCAGCCCCAGCATTTT.

J is TRBJ2-1 and V is TRBV6-5; D is ambiguous. In germline, CDR1 is MNHEY, CDR2 SVGAGI. This CDR3 spans 11 amino acids. The V end lost 5 bases, the J end lost 10 bases, and 9 bases lay between the germline ends. The CDR3 reads CASSLESEQFF. CDR3 sequence (DNA): TGTGCCAGCAGTCTCGAGAGCGAGCAGTTCTTC.

This sequence joins TRBV19 and TRBJ2-3, with 8 bases that match TRBD2. The CDR3 covers 14 residues. Per germline, CDR1 LNHDA and CDR2 SQIVND (reference sequence). V lost 6 bases and J lost 4; bases outside the gene matches: 6. CDR3 nucleotides: TGTGCCAGTAGCCTAGCGGGCTTTCCAGATACGCAGTATTTT. It encodes CASSLAGFPDTQYF.

The rearrangement links TRBV7-9 to TRBJ2-3; 7 bases are a match to TRBD2. V lost 1 base and J lost 3; bases outside the gene matches: 10. Germline V gene sequence: CDR1 SEHNR, CDR2 FQNEAQ (reference sequence). The CDR3 has 17 residues. The CDR3: CASSLGHGLVKTDTQYF. In nucleotides, the CDR3 is TGTGCCAGCAGCTTAGGACACGGACTAGTGAAAACAGATACGCAGTATTTT.

The chain has TRBV5-1 and TRBJ2-7, with D possibly matching TRBD2 (5 bases). This CDR3 spans 15 amino acids. Germline V gene sequence: CDR1 SGHRS, CDR2 YFSETQ. Trimming took 1 base from V and 7 from J, leaving 18 bases between them. The chain's CDR3 is CASSLFRGSAREQYF. DNA for the CDR3: TGCGCCAGCAGCTTGTTTCGCGGGTCAGCTCGGGAGCAGTACTTC. The full variable domain, rest sourced from reference TRBV5-1 and TRBJ2-7, is KAGVTQTPRYLIKTRGQQVTLSCSPISGHRSVSWYQQTPGQGLQFLFEYFSETQRNKGNFPGRFSGRQFSNSRSEMNVSTLELGDSALYLCASSLFRGSAREQYFGPGTRLTVT.

This clone occurred a few times. The rearrangement links TRBV30 to TRBJ1-1, with D tentatively TRBD1 (5 bases). The V gene's germline CDR1 is GTSNPN and CDR2 SVGIG (reference sequence). This CDR3 has 14 residues. V lost 1 base to trimming and J lost 1 base, with 10 bases between them. CDR3 residues: CAWSAGTKNTEAFF. CDR3 bases: TGTGCCTGGAGTGCCGGGACCAAGAACACTGAAGCTTTCTTT.

This clone has just one count. The genes are TRBV4-1 and TRBJ2-7; D possibly corresponds to TRBD2 (6 bases). Looked up from germline, CDR1 is MGHRA and CDR2 is YSYEKL. CDR3 length: 12 residues. Trimming removed 0 bases from V and 7 bases from J, with 7 bases in between. The CDR3 is CASSQDRGEQYF. In DNA, the CDR3 is TGCGCCAGCAGCCAAGACCGGGGGGAGCAGTACTTC.

The sample holds a few counts of this clone. This chain links TRBV16 with TRBJ1-4; D is unresolved. Germline assignment: CDR1 KGHSY and CDR2 FQNENV. V was pared by 1 base and J by 7 bases, with 13 bases between. The CDR3 totals 15 residues. CDR3 protein: CASSQLRQKSEKLFF. The CDR3 DNA reads as TGTGCCAGCAGCCAATTACGGCAGAAAAGTGAAAAACTGTTTTTT.

V gene TRBV28 combines with J gene TRBJ2-1; D not resolved. From germline, CDR1 is MDHEN and CDR2 SYDVKM. CDR3 length: 14 amino acids. Trimming cost V 2 bases and J 7 bases, with 12 bases left between them. The CDR3 loop is CASSLRPRSNEQFF. CDR3 nucleotides: TGTGCCAGCAGTTTACGCCCCAGGTCTAATGAGCAGTTCTTC.

CDR3 bases: TGTGCCAGCAGCTCGAGCGGGGCCCAAGAGACCCAGTACTTC. It encodes CASSSSGAQETQYF. The gene calls are TRBV6-6 and TRBJ2-5; 7 bases map to TRBD2. The trim removed 6 bases at V and 1 base at J, leaving 5 bases unmatched. CDR3 length equals 14 residues. Per the germline V gene, CDR1 is MNHNY and CDR2 is SVGAGI (reference sequence).

The chain combines TRBV6-5 with TRBJ2-1; 9 positions match TRBD1. The length of the CDR3 is 15 residues. Germline trimming cut 5 bases from V and 8 bases from J; bases unmatched to any gene: 10. CDR1 MNHEY and CDR2 SVGAGI come from the germline V gene. The CDR3 sequence is CASSTEQGANHEQFF. As DNA, the CDR3 is TGTGCCAGCAGTACAGAACAGGGGGCTAATCATGAGCAGTTCTTC.